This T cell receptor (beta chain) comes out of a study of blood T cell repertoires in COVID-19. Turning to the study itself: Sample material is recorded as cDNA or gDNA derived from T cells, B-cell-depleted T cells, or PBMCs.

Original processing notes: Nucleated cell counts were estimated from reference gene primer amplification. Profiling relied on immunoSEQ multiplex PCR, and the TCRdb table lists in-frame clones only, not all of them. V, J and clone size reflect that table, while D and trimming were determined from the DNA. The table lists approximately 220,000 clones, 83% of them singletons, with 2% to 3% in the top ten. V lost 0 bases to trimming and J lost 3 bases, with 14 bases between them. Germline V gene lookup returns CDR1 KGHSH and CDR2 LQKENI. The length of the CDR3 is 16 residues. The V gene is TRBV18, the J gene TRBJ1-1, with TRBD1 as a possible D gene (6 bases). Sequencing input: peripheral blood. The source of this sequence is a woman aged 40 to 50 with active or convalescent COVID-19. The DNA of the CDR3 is TGTGCCAGCTCACCACCGGGGGGGGCGGGGGACACTGAAGCTTTCTTT. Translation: CASSPPGGAGDTEAFF.